The 10 T cell receptor beta chains listed next were all sequenced from one sample in a study of shared clonotypes between healthy human individuals. CD45RO-negative, CCR7-selected cells formed the naive CD8 fraction, which excluded terminally differentiated effector memory CD45RA+ cells. Sequenced by immunoSEQ multiplex PCR; TCRdb stores in-frame clones only, minus some. The data hold around 610,000 clones, with approximately 96% observed a single time. Sequencing was carried out using naive CD8+ T cells sorted from blood. The receptors were sampled from a woman in her 30s in good health.

This clone has more than one count but fewer than ten. The V call is TRBV6-5, the J call TRBJ1-1, with D uncertain. Germline V CDR1 and CDR2: MNHEY, SVGAGI. The CDR3 spans 12 residues. Trimming shortened V by 5 bases and J by 6 bases, and 10 bases separated the two germline ends. The CDR3 region has the DNA TGTGCCAGCAGTCTAGGAGGGTCTGAAGCTTTCTTT. Translated: CASSLGGSEAFF.

The DNA for the CDR3 is TGTGCCAGCAGTTGGGCGAGACAGGGATCATACGAGCAGTACTTC. This codes for CASSWARQGSYEQYF. The chain links TRBV6-5 to TRBJ2-7; 7 bases agree with TRBD1. Germline assignment: CDR1 MNHEY and CDR2 SVGAGI. V gave up 4 bases and J gave up 4 bases; unmatched junction bases: 10. There are 15 residues in the CDR3.

The rearrangement uses TRBV2 and TRBJ1-3; D is unclear. The CDR3 covers 15 residues. Germline loops: CDR1 SNHLY, CDR2 FYNNEI. The V end was cut by 0 bases, the J end by 4 bases, with 10 bases between. The DNA of the CDR3 is TGTGCCAGCAGTGAAGCCCCCTCGACAGGAAACACCATATATTTT. The encoded protein is CASSEAPSTGNTIYF.

The chain employs TRBV28 and TRBJ2-5; D possibly matches TRBD1 or TRBD2 (6 bases each). The ends were cut back, 2 bases at V and 5 bases at J, with 9 bases in the middle. This CDR3 has 13 amino acids. CDR1 and CDR2 from the germline V gene are MDHEN and SYDVKM. The CDR3 region has the DNA TGTGCCAGCAGTTTAGGGGGGCTGGAGACCCAGTACTTC. Protein sequence: CASSLGGLETQYF.

Of note for this clone: Other DNA sequences in the same sample also yield this CDR3. This chain connects TRBV2 to TRBJ2-7; D is unresolved. Germline V gives CDR1 SNHLY, CDR2 FYNNEI. V was clipped by 3 bases and J by 0 bases, with 9 bases between them. The CDR3 covers 14 residues. The CDR3 DNA is TGTGCCAGCAGTGAGACGGGTAGCTCCTACGAGCAGTACTTC. Translated: CASSETGSSYEQYF.

A single count supports this clone. The chain joins TRBV6-1 to TRBJ1-5, with D possibly matching TRBD1 (6 bases). Germline V gene data show CDR1 as MNHNS and CDR2 as SASEGT. The CDR3 is made up of 18 amino acids. The germline V and J ends were trimmed by 1 base and 0 bases, with 16 bases remaining between them. The CDR3: CASSEGLLGGYSNQPQHF. CDR3 coding DNA: TGTGCCAGCAGTGAAGGACTACTAGGGGGTTATAGCAATCAGCCCCAGCATTTT.

The genes are TRBV5-4 and TRBJ2-7; tentatively, D is TRBD1 or TRBD2 (5 bases each). CDR1 is SGHNT, CDR2 YYREEE, per germline (reference sequence). Trimming left V 3 bases short and J 3 bases short, with 13 bases between. The CDR3 has 14 residues. Here the CDR3 DNA reads TGTGCCAGCAGCTGGGACGACCGGGACTACGAGCAGTACTTC. It is translated as CASSWDDRDYEQYF. Based on the CDR3 plus reference TRBV5-4 and TRBJ2-7, the full variable domain is ETGVTQSPTHLIKTRGQQVTLRCSSQSGHNTVSWYQQALGQGPQFIFQYYREEENGRGNFPPRFSGLQFPNYSSELNVNALELDDSALYLCASSWDDRDYEQYFGPGTRLTVT.

The chain links TRBV27 to TRBJ2-2; D may be TRBD2 (5 bases). Germline CDR1 and CDR2: MNHEY and SMNVEV (reference sequence). The CDR3 sequence is 11 residues long. The CDR3 nucleotides are TGTGCTACCGGGGTCACCGGGGAGCTGTTTTTT. Translated, it gives CATGVTGELFF.

J is TRBJ1-2 and V is TRBV4-1, with 9 nucleotides matching TRBD1. The J segment lost 1 base and the V segment lost 4 bases, leaving 13 bases of the junction unmatched. Germline V CDR1 and CDR2: MGHRA, YSYEKL. The CDR3 is 18 residues long. CDR3 residues: CASSPQTGGAHRNYGYTF. In nucleotides, the CDR3 is TGCGCCAGCAGCCCCCAAACAGGGGGCGCCCACCGTAACTATGGCTACACCTTC.

To note about this clone: The junction departs from the called germline gene at one end, perhaps through a read error. This sequence joins TRBV28 and TRBJ2-5, with 7 bases that match TRBD1. CDR1 MDHEN and CDR2 SYDVKM come from the germline V gene. The CDR3 has 11 amino acids. DNA of the CDR3: TGTGCCAGCAGTTTTTGGGACAGCGTGAACTTC. Protein: CASSFWDSVNF.